This T cell receptor beta chain was sequenced for a study of regulatory T cells in long-lasting Graves disease. Study results and limitations: Reduced TCR diversity was observed in persistent Graves' patients versus newly diagnosed patients. Under persistent disease, TRBV28, TRBJ1-2 and TRBJ2-5 were used preferentially. A greater number of public clonotypes (about 2,900) was shared by persistent patients than by new patients (around 970).

Relying on iRepertoire HTBI primers and Arm-PCR of CDR3 regions, the team built TCR beta libraries. Via MiXCR, TCRdb re-called the multiplex PCR reads, giving one row per CDR3 protein. The data show over 450,000 distinct CDR3 sequences, with roughly 21% seen just once and less than 9% held by the top ten. CDR3 size: 14 residues. CDR1 and CDR2 from the germline V gene are MNHEY and SVGAGI. Worth noting for this clonotype: Its antigen is not identified. The germline gene is not matched at one end of the junction; a read error may be the cause.

Noted time point: persistent/refractory GD, antithyroid drugs over 5 years with positive TRAb. There was RNA extracted from PBMCs, and the TCR library was made from it. An endocrinology department in Xi'an, China, supplied the patients. The sample consisted of peripheral blood mononuclear cells (PBMCs), taken when the disease was refractory, from a patient treated with antithyroid drugs. The sequence was collected from a female donor with Graves disease. The genes are TRBV6-5 and TRBJ2-3; no definite D call. For the CDR3, the DNA is TGTGCCAGCGGTTACGCGTTTAGCACAGATACGCAGTATTTT. Translated, it gives CASGYAFSTDTQYF.